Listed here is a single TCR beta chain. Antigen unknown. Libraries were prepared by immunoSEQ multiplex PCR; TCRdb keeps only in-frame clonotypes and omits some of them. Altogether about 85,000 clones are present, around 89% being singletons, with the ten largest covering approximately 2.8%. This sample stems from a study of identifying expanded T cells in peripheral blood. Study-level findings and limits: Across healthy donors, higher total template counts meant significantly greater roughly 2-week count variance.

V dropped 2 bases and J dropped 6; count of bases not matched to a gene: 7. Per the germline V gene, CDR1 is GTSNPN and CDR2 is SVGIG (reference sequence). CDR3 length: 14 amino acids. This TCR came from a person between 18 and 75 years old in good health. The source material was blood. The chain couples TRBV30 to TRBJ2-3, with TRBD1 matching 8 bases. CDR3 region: CAWSRQGFRDTQYF. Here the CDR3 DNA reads TGTGCCTGGAGTAGACAGGGGTTCCGGGATACGCAGTATTTT.